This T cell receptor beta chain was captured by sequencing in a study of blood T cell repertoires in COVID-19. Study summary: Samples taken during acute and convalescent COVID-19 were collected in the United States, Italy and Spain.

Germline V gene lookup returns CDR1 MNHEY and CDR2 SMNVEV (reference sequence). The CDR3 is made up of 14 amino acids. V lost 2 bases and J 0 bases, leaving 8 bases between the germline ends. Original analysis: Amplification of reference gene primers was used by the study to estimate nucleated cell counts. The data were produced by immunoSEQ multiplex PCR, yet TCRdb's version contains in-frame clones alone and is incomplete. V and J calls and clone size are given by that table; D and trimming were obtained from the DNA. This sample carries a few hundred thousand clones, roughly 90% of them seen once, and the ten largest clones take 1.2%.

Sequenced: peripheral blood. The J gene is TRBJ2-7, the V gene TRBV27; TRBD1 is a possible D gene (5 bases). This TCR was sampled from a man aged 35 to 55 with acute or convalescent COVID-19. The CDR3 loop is CASSLGAYSYEQYF. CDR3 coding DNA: TGTGCCAGCAGTTTAGGGGCATACTCCTACGAGCAGTACTTC.